This paragraph reports one T cell receptor beta chain. These data belong to a study of blood T cell repertoires in COVID-19. Study-level background: Material from acute and convalescent COVID-19 was sourced from the United States, Italy and Spain. T cells, B-cell-depleted T cells, or PBMCs provided the cDNA or gDNA that served as material.

Authors' processing steps: Amplification of reference gene primers provided the estimated nucleated cell counts. Libraries were prepared by immunoSEQ multiplex PCR; TCRdb keeps only in-frame clonotypes and omits some of them. V, J and clone size are taken as reported in that table, and D and trimming were inferred from the DNA itself. The data show some 250,000 clones, over 65% seen once. The junction had 5 bases not matched to a gene; V was cut back by 4 bases and J by 2 bases. Germline V gene lookup returns CDR1 SGDLS and CDR2 YYNGEE. The length of the CDR3 is 14 residues. The sample consisted of peripheral blood. The chain links TRBV9 to TRBJ1-1; 7 bases are a match to TRBD1. This TCR was sampled from a woman of 80 years or more with acute or convalescent COVID-19. Written as DNA, the CDR3 is TGTGCCAGCAGCCCCCAGGGGGGAAACACTGAAGCTTTCTTT. Its translation: CASSPQGGNTEAFF.